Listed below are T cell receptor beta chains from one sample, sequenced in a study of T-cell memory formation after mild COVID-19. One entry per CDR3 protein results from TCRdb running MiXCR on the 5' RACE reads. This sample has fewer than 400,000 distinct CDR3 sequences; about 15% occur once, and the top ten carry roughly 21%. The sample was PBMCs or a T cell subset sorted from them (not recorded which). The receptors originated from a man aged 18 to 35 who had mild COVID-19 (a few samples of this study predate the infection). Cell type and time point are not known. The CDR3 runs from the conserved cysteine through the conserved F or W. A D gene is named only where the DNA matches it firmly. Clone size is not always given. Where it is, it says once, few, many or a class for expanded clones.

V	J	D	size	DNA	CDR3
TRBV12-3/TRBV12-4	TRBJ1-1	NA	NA	TGTGCCAGCAGTTCAACCAGGACTGAAGCTTTCTTT	CASSSTRTEAFF
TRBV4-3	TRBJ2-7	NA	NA	TGCGCCAGCAGCCAAGATTCCCGGGGGTCTAAGAGTTACGAGCAGTACTTC	CASSQDSRGSKSYEQYF
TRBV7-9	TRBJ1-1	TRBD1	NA	TGTGCCAGCAGCTCGAGCAGGGGGCAGGGGAACACTGAAGCTTTCTTT	CASSSSRGQGNTEAFF
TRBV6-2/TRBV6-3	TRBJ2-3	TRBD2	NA	TGTGCCAGCAGTTCCGCGATGGCTAGCGGGGGCGCAGATACGCAGTATTTT	CASSSAMASGGADTQYF
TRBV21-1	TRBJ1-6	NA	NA	TGTGCCAGCAGCAACAGGGTCGGCTCCTATAATTCACCCCTCCACTTT	CASSNRVGSYNSPLHF
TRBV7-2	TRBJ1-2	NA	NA	TGTGCCAGCAGCTCCGGGACGGGGGGTTACGAGGGCTACACCTTC	CASSSGTGGYEGYTF
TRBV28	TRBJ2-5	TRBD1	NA	TGTGCCAGCAAACAGGGGGGAGAGACCCAGTACTTC	CASKQGGETQYF
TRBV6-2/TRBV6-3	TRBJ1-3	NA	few	TGTGCCAGCAGTTACAGGGGCTTCGGAAACACCATATATTTT	CASSYRGFGNTIYF
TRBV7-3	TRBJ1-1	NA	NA	TGTGCCAGCAGCTTATCCGAGGGGATGAACACTGAAGCTTTCTTT	CASSLSEGMNTEAFF
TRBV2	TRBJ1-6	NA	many	TGTGCCAGCAGTGAATATGGCGGGCAGAATTCACCCCTCCACTTT	CASSEYGGQNSPLHF
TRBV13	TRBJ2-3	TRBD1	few	TGTGCCAGCAGCTTACGACAGGGAGAAACAGATACGCAGTATTTT	CASSLRQGETDTQYF
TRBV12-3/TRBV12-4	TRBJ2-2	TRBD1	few	TGTGCCAGCAGTCGACAGGGGAGGACCGGGGAGCTGTTTTTT	CASSRQGRTGELFF
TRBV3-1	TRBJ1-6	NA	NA	TGTGCCAGCAGCCACCCGGGGGAGTTTTCACCCCTCCACTTT	CASSHPGEFSPLHF
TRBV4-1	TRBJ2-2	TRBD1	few	TGCGCCAGCAGCGAAAGAGGACAGGGGGCAACCGGGGAGCTGTTTTTT	CASSERGQGATGELFF
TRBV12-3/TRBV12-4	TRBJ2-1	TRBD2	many	TGTGCCAGCAGTTTGCCTAGCGGGTCATACAATGAGCAGTTCTTC	CASSLPSGSYNEQFF
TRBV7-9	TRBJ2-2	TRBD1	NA	TGTGCCAGCAGCAGGGGGCACGGGGAGCTGTTTTTT	CASSRGHGELFF
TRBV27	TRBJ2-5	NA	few	TGTGCCAGCAGTCCCCGGTGGCCCCAAGAGACCCAGTACTTC	CASSPRWPQETQYF
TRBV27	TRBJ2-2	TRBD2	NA	TGTGCCAGCAGTTTAACTAGCGGGCACACCGGGGAGCTGTTTTTT	CASSLTSGHTGELFF
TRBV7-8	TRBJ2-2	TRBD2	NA	TGTGCCAGCAGCCCCAATGCGGGGGGATCGGAAAGGGAGCTGTTTTTT	CASSPNAGGSERELFF
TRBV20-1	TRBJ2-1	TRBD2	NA	TGCAGTGCTAGAGGTTTCGGGACTAGCGGGGGGACGCATTACAATGAGCAGTTCTTC	CSARGFGTSGGTHYNEQFF
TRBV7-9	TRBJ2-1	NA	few	TGTGCCAGCGAACTAAGCGGTGGCTCCTACAATGAGCAGTTCTTC	CASELSGGSYNEQFF
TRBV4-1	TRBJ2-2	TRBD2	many	TGCGCCAGCAGCCAAGTGGCGGGGGGGACCGGGGAGCTGTTTTTT	CASSQVAGGTGELFF
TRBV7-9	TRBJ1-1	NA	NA	TGTGCCAGCAGCCCGACCGTAATCATGAACACTGAAGCTTTCTTT	CASSPTVIMNTEAFF
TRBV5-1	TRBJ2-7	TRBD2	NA	TGCGCCAGCAGCTTGGTACCGAGCGGGAGATCCTACGAGCAGTACTTC	CASSLVPSGRSYEQYF
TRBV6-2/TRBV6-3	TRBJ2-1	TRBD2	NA	TGTGCCAGCACCAAAGGACTAGCGGGGGGACTTGGGCAGTTCTTC	CASTKGLAGGLGQFF
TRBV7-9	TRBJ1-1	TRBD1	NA	TGTGCCAGCAGCTTAGAACAGGGGATGAACACTGAAGCTTTCTTT	CASSLEQGMNTEAFF
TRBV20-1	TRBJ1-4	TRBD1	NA	TGCAGTGCTAGAGATGACAGGGGGTGGGAAAAACTGTTTTTT	CSARDDRGWEKLFF
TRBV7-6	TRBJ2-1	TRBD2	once	TGTGCCAGCAGCTTAGTCGGGGTAGCGGGGGGGCCGGTTGAGCAGTTCTTC	CASSLVGVAGGPVEQFF
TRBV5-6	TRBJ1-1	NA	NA	TGTGCCAGCAGCCCTTCAACGACAGGCGACACTGAAGCTTTCTTT	CASSPSTTGDTEAFF
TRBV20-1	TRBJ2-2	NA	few	TGCAGTGCCCCACGGGTGAGAGGCGGGGAGCTGTTTTTT	CSAPRVRGGELFF
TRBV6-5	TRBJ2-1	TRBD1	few	TGTGCCAGCAGTCTGTTACAGGGGGTGTCCTACAATGAGCAGTTCTTC	CASSLLQGVSYNEQFF
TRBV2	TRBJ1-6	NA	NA	TGTGCCAGCAAGCCGGACTATAATTCACCCCTCCACTTT	CASKPDYNSPLHF
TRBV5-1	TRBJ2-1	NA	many	TGCGCCAGCAGCTTGGGGACATCTTGGGGGAATGAGCAGTTCTTC	CASSLGTSWGNEQFF
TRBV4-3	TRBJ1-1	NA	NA	TGCGCCAGCAGCCTAACTCTCAGGGGCTGGGACACTGAAGCTTTCTTT	CASSLTLRGWDTEAFF
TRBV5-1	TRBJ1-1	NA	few	TGCGCCAGCAGCCCCCCGTCGGGTGGGAACACTGAAGCTTTCTTT	CASSPPSGGNTEAFF
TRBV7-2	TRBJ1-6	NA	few	TGTGCCAGCAGCCGAGACAGGCCGAATTCACCCCTCCACTTT	CASSRDRPNSPLHF
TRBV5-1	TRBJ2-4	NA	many	TGCGCCAGCAGCTTGGCCGTACGACAGGGAGGTAACATTCAGTACTTC	CASSLAVRQGGNIQYF
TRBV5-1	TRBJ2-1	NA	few	TGCGCCAGCAGCTTGGGGGACCTACCCTACAATGAGCAGTTCTTC	CASSLGDLPYNEQFF
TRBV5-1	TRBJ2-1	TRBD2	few	TGCGCCAGCGCGAGCGGGGGTTCCTACAATGAGCAGTTCTTC	CASASGGSYNEQFF
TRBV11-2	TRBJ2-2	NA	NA	TGTGCCAGCATCCAAAAGTACACCGGGGAGCTGTTTTTT	CASIQKYTGELFF
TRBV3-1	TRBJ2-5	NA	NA	TGTGCCAGCAGCCCCCGGAGGGGGCCCGTAGAGACCCAGTACTTC	CASSPRRGPVETQYF
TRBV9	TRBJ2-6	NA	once	TGTGCCAGCAGCGTAGGCCAGGAGTTACCTGGGGCCAACGTCCTGACTTTC	CASSVGQELPGANVLTF
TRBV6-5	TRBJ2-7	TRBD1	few	TGTGCCAGCGGTGGACAGGTACCCTACGAGCAGTACTTC	CASGGQVPYEQYF
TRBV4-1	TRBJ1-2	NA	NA	TGCGCCAGCAGCCTCCCGGATGTCACCTTC	CASSLPDVTF
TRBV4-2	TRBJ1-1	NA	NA	TGTGCCAGCAGCCAAGAACAGGTGAACACTGAAGCTTTCTTT	CASSQEQVNTEAFF
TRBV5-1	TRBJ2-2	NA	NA	TGCGCCAGCAGACTACACACGGAGTTCGGGGAGCTGTTTTTT	CASRLHTEFGELFF
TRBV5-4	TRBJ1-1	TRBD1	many	TGTGCCAGCAGCTTGGGTAAGGGACAGGGAAACACTGAAGCTTTCTTT	CASSLGKGQGNTEAFF
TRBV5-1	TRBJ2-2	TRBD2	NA	TGCGCCAGCAGCTTGCCTAGCGGGGGACCCACCGGGGAGCTGTTTTTT	CASSLPSGGPTGELFF
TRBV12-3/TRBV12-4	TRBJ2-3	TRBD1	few	TGTGCCAGCAGTTTCGATGGCAGGGGGACAGATACGCAGTATTTT	CASSFDGRGTDTQYF
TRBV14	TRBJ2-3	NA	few	TGTGCCAGCAGCCCTTACCCGTGGGCTACCACAGATACGCAGTATTTT	CASSPYPWATTDTQYF
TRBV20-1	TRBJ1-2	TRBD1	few	TGCAGTGCCAAGACAGGGGGCGGTAAAGGCTACACCTTC	CSAKTGGGKGYTF
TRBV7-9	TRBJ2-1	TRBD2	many	TGTGCCAGCAGCTCCGGACTAGCGGGGCTCTCCTACAATGAGCAGTTCTTC	CASSSGLAGLSYNEQFF